Each of the 4 T cell receptor beta chains below was sequenced from the same sample in a study of blood T cell repertoires in COVID-19. The table came from immunoSEQ multiplex PCR; TCRdb's copy has only in-frame clones and leaves some out. The repertoire holds 80,000 to 95,000 clones, with about 70% as singletons. The sample taken for sequencing was peripheral blood. These receptors originate from an elderly woman with active or convalescent COVID-19.

The chain carries TRBV6-5 and TRBJ1-4, with D maybe TRBD1 (5 bases). This CDR3 has 14 amino acids. CDR1 is MNHEY and CDR2 is SVGAGI in the germline V gene. V was pared by 5 bases and J by 7 bases, with 14 bases between. The CDR3 region is CASSPARGGEKLFF. DNA of the CDR3: TGTGCCAGCAGTCCGGCGAGGGGAGGTGAAAAACTGTTTTTT.

The rearrangement uses TRBV11-2 and TRBJ1-2; 10 positions match TRBD1. The CDR3 is 16 amino acids. CDR1 and CDR2 from the germline V gene are SGHAT and FQNNGV. Trimming cost V 4 bases and J 0 bases; bases outside gene matches: 5. The DNA for the CDR3 is TGTGCCAGCAGCTCCCGGGACAGGGGATCTAACTATGGCTACACCTTC. Encoded protein: CASSSRDRGSNYGYTF.

J is TRBJ2-6 and V is TRBV7-2, with D uncertain. Per germline, CDR1 SGHTA and CDR2 FQGNSA. The CDR3 is made up of 16 amino acids. Trimming took 0 bases from V and 3 from J, leaving 9 bases between them. The CDR3 spells CASSLAFSDGANVLTF. As DNA, the CDR3 is TGTGCCAGCAGCTTAGCATTCAGCGATGGGGCCAACGTCCTGACTTTC.

This clone came up a few times. J is TRBJ1-1 and V is TRBV4-3, with no clear D. Trimming took off 0 bases at V and 0 bases at J, with 8 bases between the two ends. From germline, CDR1 is LGHNA and CDR2 YSLEER. There are 15 residues in the CDR3. Here the CDR3 DNA reads TGCGCCAGCAGCCAAGAGGCAGGTATGAACACTGAAGCTTTCTTT. It yields the protein CASSQEAGMNTEAFF.